This TCR beta chain was sequenced in a study of shared clonotypes between healthy human individuals. Germline lookup yields CDR1 SSHAT and CDR2 FNYEAQ (reference sequence). Trimming removed 5 bases at V and 2 bases at J, with 18 bases between. The CDR3 loop spans 17 amino acids. CD45RO-negative, CCR7-positively selected cells formed the naive CD8 fraction, excluding terminally differentiated effector memory CD45RA+ cells. This table comes from immunoSEQ multiplex PCR, and its TCRdb copy is limited to in-frame clones, with some not included. The sample records around 2.1 million clones, 85% to 95% being singletons.

Sequenced material: naive CD8+ T cells from PBMCs. This rearrangement joins TRBV7-7 to TRBJ2-2; a possible D gene is TRBD2 (6 bases). This receptor was taken from a man aged 18-30 years in good health. Some clones in this sample may be carry-over from other donors' samples. CDR3 residues: CASSPFIGGPNTGELFF. The CDR3 bases are TGTGCCAGCAGCCCCTTTATCGGGGGTCCCAACACCGGGGAGCTGTTTTTT.